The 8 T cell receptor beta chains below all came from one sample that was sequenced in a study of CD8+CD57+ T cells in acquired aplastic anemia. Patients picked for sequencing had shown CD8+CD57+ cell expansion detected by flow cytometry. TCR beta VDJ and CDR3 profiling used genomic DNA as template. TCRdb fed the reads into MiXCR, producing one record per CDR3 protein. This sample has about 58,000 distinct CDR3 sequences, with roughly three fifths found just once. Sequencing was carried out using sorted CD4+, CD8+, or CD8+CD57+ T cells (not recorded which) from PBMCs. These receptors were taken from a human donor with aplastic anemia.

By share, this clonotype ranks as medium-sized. The CDR3 spells CATSDVSGYEQYF. CDR3 nucleotide sequence: TGTGCCACCAGTGATGTCAGTGGCTACGAGCAGTACTTC. This sequence joins TRBV24-1 and TRBJ2-7; no clear D. V was clipped by 3 bases and J by 3 bases, with 8 bases between them. CDR3 size: 13 residues. Germline-derived CDR1 and CDR2 are KGHDR and SFDVKD.

The CDR3 bases are TGTGCCAGCAGCCCCTCCAACGTCCCCTACGAGCAGTACTTC. Its protein is CASSPSNVPYEQYF. This rearrangement joins TRBV7-2 to TRBJ2-7; no clear D. The CDR3 length is 14 residues. The germline gives CDR1 SGHTA, CDR2 FQGNSA. V shed 5 bases and J shed 2 bases, with 13 bases lying between them.

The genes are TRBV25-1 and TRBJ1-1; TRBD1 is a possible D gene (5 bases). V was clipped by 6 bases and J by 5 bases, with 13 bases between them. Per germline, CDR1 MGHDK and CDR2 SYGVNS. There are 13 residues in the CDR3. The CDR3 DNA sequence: TGTGCCAGCAGGGGACTCTCGACAACTGAAGCTTTCTTT. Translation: CASRGLSTTEAFF.

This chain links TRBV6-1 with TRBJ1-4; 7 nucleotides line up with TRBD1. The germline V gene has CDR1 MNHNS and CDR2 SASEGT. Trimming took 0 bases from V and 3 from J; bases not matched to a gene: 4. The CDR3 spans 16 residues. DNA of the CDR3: TGTGCCAGCAGTGAAGCGAAAGGACAGGCTAATGAAAAACTGTTTTTT. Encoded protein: CASSEAKGQANEKLFF.

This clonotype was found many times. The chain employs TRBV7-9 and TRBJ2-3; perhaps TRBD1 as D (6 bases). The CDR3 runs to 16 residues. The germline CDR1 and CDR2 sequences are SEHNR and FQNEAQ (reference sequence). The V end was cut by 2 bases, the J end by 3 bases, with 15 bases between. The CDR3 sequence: CASSLRDGTLTDTQYF. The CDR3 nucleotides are TGTGCCAGCAGCTTAAGAGACGGGACATTAACAGATACGCAGTATTTT. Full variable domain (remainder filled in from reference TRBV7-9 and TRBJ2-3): DTGVSQNPRHKITKRGQNVTFRCDPISEHNRLYWYRQTLGQGPEFLTYFQNEAQLEKSRLLSDRFSAERPKGSFSTLEIQRTEQGDSAMYLCASSLRDGTLTDTQYFGPGTRLTVL.

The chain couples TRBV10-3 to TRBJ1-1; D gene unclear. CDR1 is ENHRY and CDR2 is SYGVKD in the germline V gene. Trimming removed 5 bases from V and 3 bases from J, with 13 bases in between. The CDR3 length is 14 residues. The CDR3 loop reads CAISQQDGDTEAFF. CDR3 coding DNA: TGTGCCATCAGTCAACAAGATGGGGACACTGAAGCTTTCTTT.

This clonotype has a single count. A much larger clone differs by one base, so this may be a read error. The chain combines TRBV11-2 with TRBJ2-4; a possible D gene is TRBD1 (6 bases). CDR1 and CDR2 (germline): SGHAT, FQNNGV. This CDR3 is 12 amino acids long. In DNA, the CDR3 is TGTGCCTGCAGCTTGACAGGAAACATTCAGTACTTC. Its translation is CACSLTGNIQYF.

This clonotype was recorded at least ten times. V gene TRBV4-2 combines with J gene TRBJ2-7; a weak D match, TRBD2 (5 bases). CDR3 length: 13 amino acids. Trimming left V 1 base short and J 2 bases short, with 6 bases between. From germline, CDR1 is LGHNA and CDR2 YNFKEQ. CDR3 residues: CASSQAGAYEQYF. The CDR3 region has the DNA TGTGCCAGCAGCCAAGCCGGGGCCTACGAGCAGTACTTC.